Given below is one T cell receptor beta chain in context. This CDR3 has 16 amino acids. Germline V CDR1 and CDR2: LGHDT, YNNKEL (reference sequence). V lost 0 bases and J lost 6; bases outside the gene matches: 8. This sample is drawn from a study of blood T cell repertoires in COVID-19. At the level of the study: The analysed material was cDNA or gDNA that came from T cells, B-cell-depleted T cells, or PBMCs.

Libraries were prepared by immunoSEQ multiplex PCR; TCRdb keeps only in-frame clonotypes and omits some of them. The sample shows around 60,000 clones, more than 85% of them seen only once. V is TRBV3-1 (or the pseudogene TRBV3-2) and J is TRBJ2-1; 7 nucleotides align to TRBD2. The sequenced sample was peripheral blood. The receptor comes from a man aged 50 or older with active COVID-19. The CDR3 loop reads CASSQDNSGRGNEQFF. Here the CDR3 DNA reads TGTGCCAGCAGCCAAGATAACTCGGGGAGGGGCAATGAGCAGTTCTTC.